This entry concerns a single TCR beta chain. Trimming took 4 bases from V and 0 from J, leaving 16 bases between them. Germline CDR1 MRHNA, CDR2 SNTAGT. The CDR3 length is 17 residues. The data belong to a study of cytomegalovirus exposure and HLA in healthy donors. PCR involved 60 Vbeta and 13 Jbeta primers. Repertoires were generated with immunoSEQ multiplex PCR, while TCRdb's copy carries only in-frame clones and drops some. The table has some 160,000 clones, over 80% seen once; the top ten hold more than 1.5%. The receptor comes from a young woman in good health and CMV-seronegative. The rearrangement links TRBV6-4 to TRBJ1-5; D remains unclear. Material: PBMCs. CDR3 DNA sequence: TGTGCCAGCAGTGTAGGAGGTTTCCTTTTTAGCAATCAGCCCCAGCATTTT. It specifies CASSVGGFLFSNQPQHF.